These 19 T cell receptor beta chains share one sample of origin, sequenced in a study of Graves' ophthalmopathy and Graves' hyperthyroidism. RNA transcripts provided the template for amplifying TCR beta CDR3 regions. First-round RT-PCR relied on HTBI primers, and a second-round multiplex PCR came next. TCRdb called the multiplex PCR reads again in MiXCR, with one record for every CDR3 protein. The data show approximately 1.2 million distinct CDR3 sequences, about 40% seen once. The sequenced sample was peripheral blood or thyroid tissue (not recorded which). The receptors were gathered from an adult man with Graves' hyperthyroidism.

The chain joins TRBV11-2 to TRBJ1-1; the D gene is possibly TRBD1 (5 bases). Germline V gives CDR1 SGHAT, CDR2 FQNNGV. V was trimmed by 8 bases and J by 1 base, leaving 8 bases between them. The CDR3 has 12 residues. This CDR3 is CASVGENTEAFF. In DNA, the CDR3 is TGTGCCAGCGTGGGGGAGAACACTGAAGCTTTCTTT.

At least ten counts were recorded for this clonotype. V and J are TRBV7-9 and TRBJ1-5; no clear D gene. CDR1 is SEHNR and CDR2 is FQNEAQ in the germline V gene (reference sequence). V was shortened by 2 bases and J by 5 bases, with 4 bases between the two germline ends. This CDR3 region has 12 residues. The CDR3 protein is CASSLMDQPQHF. The CDR3 DNA is TGTGCCAGCAGCTTAATGGATCAGCCCCAGCATTTT.

A word on this clonotype: A much larger clone is a single base away; this may be a read error. V gene TRBV7-2 combines with J gene TRBJ1-5; D unresolved. Per the germline V gene, CDR1 is SGHTA and CDR2 is FQGNSA. CDR3 length: 13 amino acids. The DNA for the CDR3 is TGTGCCAACAGCTTAGACACCGATCAGCCCCAGCATTTT. Translating gives CANSLDTDQPQHF.

This clonotype showed up just once. The chain employs TRBV7-9 and TRBJ1-4; 10 nucleotides align to TRBD1. This CDR3 has 16 residues. V shed 0 bases and J 8 bases; nucleotides not matched to a gene: 6. The germline gives CDR1 SEHNR, CDR2 FQNEAQ (reference sequence). CDR3 amino acids: CASSLASRTGGEKLFF. In DNA, the CDR3 is TGTGCCAGCAGCTTAGCGAGTCGGACAGGGGGAGAAAAACTGTTTTTT.

This chain connects TRBV13 to TRBJ2-5; TRBD1 matches 9 bases. Looked up from germline, CDR1 is PRHDT and CDR2 is FYEKMQ (reference sequence). The ends lost 0 bases at V and 5 bases at J; junction bases unmatched: 7. This CDR3 is built from 16 residues. CDR3 in DNA: TGTGCCAGCAGCTTAGGCCCAGGGACAGGGTTGGAGACCCAGTACTTC. Translated, it gives CASSLGPGTGLETQYF.

This clonotype came up many times. The chain combines TRBV6-5 with TRBJ1-5, with D possibly TRBD1 on 5 matching bases. CDR3 length: 15 amino acids. V was trimmed by 6 bases and J by 6 bases, leaving 18 bases between them. Germline loops: CDR1 MNHEY, CDR2 SVGAGI. CDR3 loop: CASSRDTGSGQPQHF. As DNA, the CDR3 is TGTGCCAGCAGCCGCGACACAGGAAGCGGTCAGCCCCAGCATTTT.

This chain joins TRBV30 and TRBJ1-1, with 8 bases that match TRBD1. V was pared by 1 base and J by 1 base, with 2 bases of the junction left unmatched. Germline V CDR1 and CDR2: GTSNPN, SVGIG (reference sequence). The CDR3 is made up of 14 amino acids. The CDR3 loop is CAWSDGTGNTEAFF. CDR3 coding DNA: TGTGCCTGGAGTGACGGGACAGGGAACACTGAAGCTTTCTTT.

The chain carries TRBV4-1 and TRBJ2-7; D ambiguous. The germline V gene has CDR1 MGHRA and CDR2 YSYEKL. Trimming pared 5 bases from V and 0 bases from J, leaving 11 bases between. This CDR3 has 14 residues. The CDR3 sequence is CASSYLHSSYEQYF. In DNA, the CDR3 is TGCGCCAGCAGCTACTTACATAGCTCCTACGAGCAGTACTTC.

The CDR3 DNA sequence: TGTGCCAGCAGCACGCCGGGACAGGGTGAAGAGCAGTACTTC. Residues: CASSTPGQGEEQYF. This chain uses TRBV7-2 with TRBJ2-7, with 9 bases aligning to TRBD1. The V and J ends lost 5 bases and 7 bases, in that order; junction bases with no gene match: 9. The germline gives CDR1 SGHTA, CDR2 FQGNSA. The CDR3 covers 14 residues.

The sample holds a few counts of this clonotype. This chain uses TRBV28 with TRBJ2-7; D is possibly TRBD1 (5 bases). From germline, CDR1 is MDHEN and CDR2 SYDVKM. The V end lost 6 bases, the J end lost 0 bases, and 12 bases lay between the germline ends. There are 14 residues in the CDR3. This CDR3 reads CASRRQRTSYEQYF. As DNA, the CDR3 is TGTGCCAGCAGAAGACAGAGGACCTCCTACGAGCAGTACTTC.

This clonotype was detected many times. The chain carries TRBV2 and TRBJ1-1, with D unclear. Germline V CDR1 and CDR2: SNHLY, FYNNEI. The CDR3 loop spans 15 amino acids. The V end was cut by 1 base, the J end by 0 bases, with 9 bases between. CDR3 sequence (DNA): TGTGCCAGCAGTGAAGACAGCCACATGAACACTGAAGCTTTCTTT. Its translation is CASSEDSHMNTEAFF.

At least ten counts were recorded for this clonotype. The CDR3 DNA reads as TGTGCCAGCACCACCGTCGGCACCGGGGAGCTGTTTTTT. This codes for CASTTVGTGELFF. V gene TRBV2 combines with J gene TRBJ2-2; no clear D gene. Trimming stripped 7 bases from V and 4 bases from J, with 10 bases between. CDR3 length equals 13 residues. Germline assignment: CDR1 SNHLY and CDR2 FYNNEI. Supplemented by reference TRBV2 and TRBJ2-2, the full variable domain reads EPEVTQTPSHQVTQMGQEVILRCVPISNHLYFYWYRQILGQKVEFLVSFYNNEISEKSEIFDDQFSVERPDGSNFTLKIRSTKLEDSAMYFCASTTVGTGELFFGEGSRLTVL.

The V gene is TRBV5-1, the J gene TRBJ1-1, with a possible D match to TRBD1 (5 bases). The germline CDR1 and CDR2 sequences are SGHRS and YFSETQ. With 0 bases removed from V and 7 bases from J, the gap between germline ends came to 13 bases. The CDR3 extends over 14 amino acids. CDR3 sequence (DNA): TGCGCCAGCAGCTTGGGACAGAGTCCGAGTGAAGCTTTCTTT. Amino acid sequence: CASSLGQSPSEAFF.

This clonotype was counted ten times or more. V usage is TRBV7-9 and J usage is TRBJ2-7; D is possibly TRBD2 (6 bases). CDR1 is SEHNR and CDR2 is FQNEAQ in the germline V gene (reference sequence). The CDR3 length is 13 residues. Trimming pared 3 bases from V and 7 bases from J, leaving 13 bases between. The CDR3 bases are TGTGCCAGCAGCTTCGCGGAGGGTGGGGAGCAGTACTTC. It codes for CASSFAEGGEQYF.

About this clonotype itself: One base away lies a much larger clone, so this may be a sequencing read error. The chain has TRBV29-1 and TRBJ2-3; 10 positions match TRBD2. Germline CDR1 reads SQVTM; CDR2 reads ANQGSEA. Trimming removed 1 base from V and 5 bases from J; junction bases left unmatched: 6. The CDR3 is 15 amino acids. The CDR3 nucleotides are TGCAGCGTTGAAGGGGCTAGCGGGAGTGTAGATACGCAGTATTTT. It translates to CSVEGASGSVDTQYF.

This clonotype was detected ten times or more. The V call is TRBV11-2, the J call TRBJ1-6; D call uncertain. Germline V gene data show CDR1 as SGHAT and CDR2 as FQNNGV. There are 16 residues in the CDR3. V was clipped by 3 bases and J by 9 bases, with 18 bases between them. The CDR3 region has the DNA TGTGCCAGCAGCTTCGGCGGGCGCGGGTACGGTTCACCCCTCCACTTT. The encoded protein is CASSFGGRGYGSPLHF.

This clonotype has just one count. Given a much more abundant clone one base away, this may be a read error. V and J are TRBV11-2 and TRBJ1-1; possible D gene TRBD1, 6 bases. The V and J ends lost 10 bases and 5 bases respectively, with 17 bases between them. The CDR3 contains 13 residues. Looked up from germline, CDR1 is SGHAT and CDR2 is FQNNGV. The CDR3 loop is CANRQVIRTEAFF. For the CDR3, the DNA is TGTGCCAACAGACAGGTGATAAGAACTGAAGCTTTCTTT.

This clonotype has a handful of counts. The rearrangement links TRBV10-2 to TRBJ2-7; the D is unclear. Germline V lookup: CDR1 WSHSY, CDR2 SAAADI. V was cut by 8 bases and J by 1 base, with 18 bases left in between. This CDR3 comprises 15 residues. CDR3 region: CASSGGHLRSYEQYF. CDR3 nucleotide sequence: TGCGCCAGCTCCGGTGGTCACTTACGTTCCTACGAGCAGTACTTC.

The gene calls are TRBV20-1 and TRBJ2-7; possibly TRBD1 for D (5 bases). V lost 4 bases and J lost 1, with 17 bases in between. Looked up from germline, CDR1 is DFQATT and CDR2 is SNEGSKA (reference sequence). The CDR3 totals 15 residues. CDR3 amino acids: CSAIPVQGYSYEQYF. The CDR3 nucleotides are TGCAGTGCTATACCCGTCCAGGGATATTCCTACGAGCAGTACTTC.